This T cell receptor (beta chain) stems from a study of cytomegalovirus exposure and HLA in healthy donors. Study outcomes and limitations: A missense DCLRE1C variant was associated with V- and J-gene trimming of TCR beta chains in a later analysis, and an independent cohort replicated the association. In vitro experiments confirmed that three CMV-associated chains were specific for CMV antigens.

In germline, CDR1 is MNHNS, CDR2 SASEGT. V was clipped by 6 bases and J by 10 bases, with 15 bases between them. The CDR3 is made up of 12 amino acids. Vbeta (60) and Jbeta (13) primers were used in the PCR. Generated by immunoSEQ multiplex PCR, the TCRdb table keeps only in-frame clones and is missing some. The listing contains 100,000 to 150,000 clones. For this clone: Its target is not known.

Sequencing was performed on PBMCs. The rearrangement joins TRBV6-1 to TRBJ1-1; D is uncertain. The clonotype comes from a young man in good health and CMV-seronegative. CDR3 loop: CASSPVAEGAFF. The CDR3 bases are TGTGCCAGCAGCCCCGTGGCCGAGGGAGCTTTCTTT.